One sample yielded the 2 T cell receptor beta chains listed below, sequenced in a study of identical twins. TCRdb itself ran the 5' RACE reads through MiXCR, one entry per CDR3 protein. The top ten hold about 0.27% of the sample, which has 1.5 million or so distinct CDR3 sequences, about 30% seen once. The source material was cord blood. Receptors were obtained from a newborn girl in good health.

This clonotype was recorded a few times. V usage is TRBV27 and J usage is TRBJ1-2, with D unclear. Deletions cut 5 bases from V and 4 bases from J, with 14 bases between. Germline values: CDR1 MNHEY, CDR2 SMNVEV (reference sequence). The CDR3 contains 14 residues. The CDR3 DNA sequence: TGTGCCAGCAGTCACGAGGGTCCGGGCTATGGCTACACCTTC. Amino acids: CASSHEGPGYGYTF.

This clonotype was picked up many times. V and J are TRBV6-6 and TRBJ2-7; a possible D gene is TRBD1 (5 bases). Germline V CDR1 and CDR2: MNHNY, SVGAGI (reference sequence). The V and J ends lost 2 bases and 6 bases respectively, with 5 bases between them. This CDR3 contains 11 residues. The CDR3 loop reads CASSYGAEQYF. The CDR3 DNA reads TGTGCCAGCAGTTACGGGGCCGAGCAGTACTTC.